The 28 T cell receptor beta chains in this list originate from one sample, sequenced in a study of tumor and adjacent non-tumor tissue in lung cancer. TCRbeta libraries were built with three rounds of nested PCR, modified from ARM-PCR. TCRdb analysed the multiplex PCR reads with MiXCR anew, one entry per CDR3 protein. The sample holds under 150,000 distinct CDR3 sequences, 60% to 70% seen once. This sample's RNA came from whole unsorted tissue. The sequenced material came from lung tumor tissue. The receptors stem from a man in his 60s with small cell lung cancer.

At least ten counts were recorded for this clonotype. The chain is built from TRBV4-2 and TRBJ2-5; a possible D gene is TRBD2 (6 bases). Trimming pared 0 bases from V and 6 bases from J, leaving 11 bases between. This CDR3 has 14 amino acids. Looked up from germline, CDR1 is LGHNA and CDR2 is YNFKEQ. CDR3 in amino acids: CASSQDGSLQTQYF. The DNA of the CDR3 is TGTGCCAGCAGCCAAGACGGGAGCCTACAGACCCAGTACTTC.

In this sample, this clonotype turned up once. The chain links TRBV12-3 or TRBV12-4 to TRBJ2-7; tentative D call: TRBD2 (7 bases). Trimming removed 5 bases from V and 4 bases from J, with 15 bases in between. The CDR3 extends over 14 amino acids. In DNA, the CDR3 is TGTGCCAGCAGTGGACTAGGGGGGGTTTACGAGCAGTACTTC. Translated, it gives CASSGLGGVYEQYF.

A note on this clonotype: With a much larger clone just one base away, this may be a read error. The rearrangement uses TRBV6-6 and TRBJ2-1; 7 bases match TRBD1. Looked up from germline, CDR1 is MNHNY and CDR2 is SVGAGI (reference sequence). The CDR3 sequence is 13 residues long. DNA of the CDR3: TGTGCCAGCAGTGGGACAGTAGACAAGGAGCAGTTCTTC. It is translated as CASSGTVDKEQFF.

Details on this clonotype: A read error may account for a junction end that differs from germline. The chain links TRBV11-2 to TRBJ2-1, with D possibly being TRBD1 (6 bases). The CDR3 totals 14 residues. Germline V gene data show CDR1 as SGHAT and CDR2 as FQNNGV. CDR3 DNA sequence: TGTGCCTGCAGCTACCGGGACATGGGGAATGAGCAGTTCTTC. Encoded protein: CACSYRDMGNEQFF. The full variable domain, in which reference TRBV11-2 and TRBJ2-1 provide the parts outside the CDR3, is EAGVAQSPRYKIIEKRQSVAFWCNPISGHATLYWYQQILGQGPKLLIQFQNNGVVDDSQLPKDRFSAERLKGVDSTLKIQPAKLEDSAVYLCACSYRDMGNEQFFGPGTRLTVL.

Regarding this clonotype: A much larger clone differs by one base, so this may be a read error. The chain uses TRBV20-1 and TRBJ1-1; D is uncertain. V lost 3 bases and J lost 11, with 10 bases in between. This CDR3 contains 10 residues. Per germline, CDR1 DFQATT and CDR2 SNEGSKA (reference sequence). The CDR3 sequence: CSARIVSAFF. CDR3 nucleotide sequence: TGCAGTGCTAGGATTGTGAGCGCTTTCTTT.

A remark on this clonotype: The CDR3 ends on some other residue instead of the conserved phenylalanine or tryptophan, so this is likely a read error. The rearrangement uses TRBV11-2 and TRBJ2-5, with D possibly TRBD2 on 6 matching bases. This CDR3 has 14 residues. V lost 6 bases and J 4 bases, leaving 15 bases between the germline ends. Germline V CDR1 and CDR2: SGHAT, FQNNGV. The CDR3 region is CASSILRGRETQYS. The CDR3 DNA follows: TGTGCCAGCAGTATACTGCGGGGTAGAGAGACCCAGTACTCC.

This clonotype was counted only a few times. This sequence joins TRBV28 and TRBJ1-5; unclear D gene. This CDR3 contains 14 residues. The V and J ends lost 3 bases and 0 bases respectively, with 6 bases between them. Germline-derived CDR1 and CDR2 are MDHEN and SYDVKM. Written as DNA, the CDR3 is TGTGCCAGCAGTTTTATTTTTAGCAATCAGCCCCAGCATTTT. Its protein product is CASSFIFSNQPQHF.

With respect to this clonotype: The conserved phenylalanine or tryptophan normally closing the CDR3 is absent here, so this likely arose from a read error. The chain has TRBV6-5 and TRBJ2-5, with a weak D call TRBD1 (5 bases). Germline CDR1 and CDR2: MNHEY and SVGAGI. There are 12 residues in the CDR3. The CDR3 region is CACRPQGGAQYV. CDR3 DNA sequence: TGTGCCTGCAGACCCCAGGGTGGTGCCCAGTACGTC.

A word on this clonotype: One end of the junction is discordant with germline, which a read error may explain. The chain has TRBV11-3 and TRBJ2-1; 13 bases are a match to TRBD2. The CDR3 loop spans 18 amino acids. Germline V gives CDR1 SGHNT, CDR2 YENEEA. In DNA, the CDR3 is TGTGCCAGCAGCACCCGGACTAGCGGGAGTAGATCCTACAATGAGCAGCTCTTC. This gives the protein CASSTRTSGSRSYNEQLF. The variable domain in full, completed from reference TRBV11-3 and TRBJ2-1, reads EAGVVQSPRYKIIEKKQPVAFWCNPISGHNTLYWYLQNLGQGPELLIRYENEEAVDDSQLPKDRFSAERLKGVDSTLKIQPAELGDSAVYLCASSTRTSGSRSYNEQLFGPGTRLTVL.

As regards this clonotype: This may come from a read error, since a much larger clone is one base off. CDR3 nucleotides: TGCAATGCCACTCTAGCGGCGAACACCGGGGAGCTGTTTTTT. Residues: CNATLAANTGELFF. The V and J genes are TRBV20-1 and TRBJ2-2, with 7 nucleotides matching TRBD2. The CDR3 runs 14 residues. From germline, CDR1 is DFQATT and CDR2 SNEGSKA (reference sequence).

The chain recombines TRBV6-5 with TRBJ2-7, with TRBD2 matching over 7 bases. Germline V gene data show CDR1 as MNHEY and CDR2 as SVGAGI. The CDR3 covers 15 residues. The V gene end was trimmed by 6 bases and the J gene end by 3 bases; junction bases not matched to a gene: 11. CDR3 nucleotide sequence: TGTGCCAGCAGGGGGGGGTTATCGCAAGGCTACGAGCAGTACGTC. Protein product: CASRGGLSQGYEQYV.

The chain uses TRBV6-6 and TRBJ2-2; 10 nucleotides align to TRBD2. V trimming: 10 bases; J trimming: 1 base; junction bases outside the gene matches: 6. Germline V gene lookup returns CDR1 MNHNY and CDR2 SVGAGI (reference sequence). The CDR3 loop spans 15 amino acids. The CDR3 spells CATPSGSGNTGELFF. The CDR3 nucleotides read TGTGCCACCCCTAGCGGGAGTGGGAACACCGGGGAGCTGTTTTTT.

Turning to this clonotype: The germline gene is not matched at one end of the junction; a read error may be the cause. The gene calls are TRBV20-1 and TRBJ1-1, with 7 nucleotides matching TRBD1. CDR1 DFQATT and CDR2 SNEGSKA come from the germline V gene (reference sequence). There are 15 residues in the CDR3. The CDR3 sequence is CSARPITQGDTEAFF. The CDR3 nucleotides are TGCAGTGCTAGACCTATTACTCAGGGGGACACTGAGGCTTTCTTT.

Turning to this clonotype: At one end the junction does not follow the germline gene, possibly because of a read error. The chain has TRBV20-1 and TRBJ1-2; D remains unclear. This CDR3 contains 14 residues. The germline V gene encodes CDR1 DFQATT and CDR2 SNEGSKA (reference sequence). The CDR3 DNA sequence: TGCAGTTCTAGCCAATCTATAGGGAACTATGGCTACACCTTC. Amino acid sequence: CSSSQSIGNYGYTF.

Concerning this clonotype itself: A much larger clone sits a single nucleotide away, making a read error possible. Here the CDR3 reads CASSLGGGYEKTQYF. The CDR3 DNA follows: TGTGCCAGCAGCTTGGGGGGCGGCTACGAGAAGACCCAGTACTTC. This chain uses TRBV5-6 with TRBJ2-5; a weak D match, TRBD1 (5 bases). With 0 bases removed from V and 6 bases from J, the gap between germline ends came to 15 bases. Germline V CDR1 and CDR2: SGHDT, YYEEEE. The CDR3 totals 15 residues.

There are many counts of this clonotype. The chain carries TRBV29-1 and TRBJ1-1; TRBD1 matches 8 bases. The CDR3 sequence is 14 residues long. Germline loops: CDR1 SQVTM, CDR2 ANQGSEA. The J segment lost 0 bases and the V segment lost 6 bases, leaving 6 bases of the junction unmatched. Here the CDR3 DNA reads TGCAGCGTCGCGAGGACAGGGATGAACACTGAAGCTTTCTTT. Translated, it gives CSVARTGMNTEAFF.

CDR3 DNA: TGTGCCAGCAGCTTAGAGTCAGGCAGAGGCTACACCTTC. Amino acid sequence: CASSLESGRGYTF. The rearrangement uses TRBV7-9 and TRBJ1-2; D gene uncertain. The CDR3 loop spans 13 amino acids. The V gene lost 1 base and the J gene lost 8 bases, with 11 bases spanning the gap. Germline lookup yields CDR1 SEHNR and CDR2 FQNEAQ (reference sequence).

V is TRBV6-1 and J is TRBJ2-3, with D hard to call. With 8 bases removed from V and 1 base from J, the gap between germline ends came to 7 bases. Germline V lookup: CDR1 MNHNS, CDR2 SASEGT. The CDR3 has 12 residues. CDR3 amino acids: CASGVGTDTQYF. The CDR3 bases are TGTGCCAGCGGTGTGGGCACAGATACGCAGTATTTT.

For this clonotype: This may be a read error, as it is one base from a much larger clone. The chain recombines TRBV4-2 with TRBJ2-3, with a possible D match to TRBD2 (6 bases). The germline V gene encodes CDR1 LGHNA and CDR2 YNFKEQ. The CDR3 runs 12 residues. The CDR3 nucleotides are TGTGCCAGCAGCCAAGGGGGGGATACGCACTATTTT. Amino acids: CASSQGGDTHYF.

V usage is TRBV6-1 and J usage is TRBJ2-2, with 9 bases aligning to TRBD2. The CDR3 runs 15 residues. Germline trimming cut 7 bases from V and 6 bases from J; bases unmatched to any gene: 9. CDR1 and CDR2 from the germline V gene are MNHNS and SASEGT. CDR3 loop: CASTWSSGRSGELFF. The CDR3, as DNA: TGTGCCAGCACGTGGAGTAGCGGGAGATCCGGGGAGCTGTTTTTT.

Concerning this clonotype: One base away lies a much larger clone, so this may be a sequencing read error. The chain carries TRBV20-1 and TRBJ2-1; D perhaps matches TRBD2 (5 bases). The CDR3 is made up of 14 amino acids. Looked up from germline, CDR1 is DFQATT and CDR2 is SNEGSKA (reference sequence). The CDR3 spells CSVKQASGSNVQFF. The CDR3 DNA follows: TGCAGTGTTAAACAAGCGTCGGGGAGCAATGTGCAGTTCTTC.

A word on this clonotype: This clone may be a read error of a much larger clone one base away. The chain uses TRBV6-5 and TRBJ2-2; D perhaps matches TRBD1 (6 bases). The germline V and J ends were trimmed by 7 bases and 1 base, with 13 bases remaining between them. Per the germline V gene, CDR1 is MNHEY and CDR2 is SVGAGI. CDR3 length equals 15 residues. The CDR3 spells CASTRTVENTGELFF. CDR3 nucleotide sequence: TGTGCCAGCACCCGGACAGTGGAGAACACCGGGGAGCTGTTTTTT.

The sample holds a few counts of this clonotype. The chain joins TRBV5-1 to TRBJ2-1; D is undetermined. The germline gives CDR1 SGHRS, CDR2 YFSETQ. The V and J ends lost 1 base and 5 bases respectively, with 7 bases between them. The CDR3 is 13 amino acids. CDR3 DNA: TGCGCCAGCAGCTTGCCTCTACACAATGAGCAGTTCTTC. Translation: CASSLPLHNEQFF.

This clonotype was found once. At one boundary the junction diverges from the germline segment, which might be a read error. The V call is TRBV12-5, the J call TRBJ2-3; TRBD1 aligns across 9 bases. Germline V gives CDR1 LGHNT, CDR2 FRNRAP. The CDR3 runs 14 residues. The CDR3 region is CARGYRGRTDTQFF. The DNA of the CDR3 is TGTGCTAGAGGATACAGGGGGCGCACAGATACGCAGTTTTTT.

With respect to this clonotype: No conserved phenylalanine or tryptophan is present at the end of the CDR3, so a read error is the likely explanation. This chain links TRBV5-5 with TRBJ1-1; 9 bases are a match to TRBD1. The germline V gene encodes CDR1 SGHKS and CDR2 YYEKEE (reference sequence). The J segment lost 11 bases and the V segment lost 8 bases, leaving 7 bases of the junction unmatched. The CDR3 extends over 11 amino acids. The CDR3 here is CASTTGGLAFS. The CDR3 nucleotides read TGTGCCAGTACTACAGGGGGCCTCGCTTTCTCT.

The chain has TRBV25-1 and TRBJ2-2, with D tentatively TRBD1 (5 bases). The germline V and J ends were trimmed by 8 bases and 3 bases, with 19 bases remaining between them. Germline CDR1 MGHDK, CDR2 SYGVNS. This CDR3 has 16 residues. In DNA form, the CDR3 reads TGTGCCAGCGCCCTCTCCCGTGACAGACACACCGGGGAGCTGTTTTTT. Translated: CASALSRDRHTGELFF.

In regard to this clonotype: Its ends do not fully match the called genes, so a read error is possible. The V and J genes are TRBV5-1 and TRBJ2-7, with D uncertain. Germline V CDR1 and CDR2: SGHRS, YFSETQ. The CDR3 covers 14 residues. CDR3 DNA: TGCGCCTGCAGCTTGTCTGGTGTAGTGCACGAGCAGTACTTC. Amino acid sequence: CACSLSGVVHEQYF. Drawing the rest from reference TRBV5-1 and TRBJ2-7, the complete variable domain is KAGVTQTPRYLIKTRGQQVTLSCSPISGHRSVSWYQQTPGQGLQFLFEYFSETQRNKGNFPGRFSGRQFSNSRSEMNVSTLELGDSALYLCACSLSGVVHEQYFGPGTRLTVT.

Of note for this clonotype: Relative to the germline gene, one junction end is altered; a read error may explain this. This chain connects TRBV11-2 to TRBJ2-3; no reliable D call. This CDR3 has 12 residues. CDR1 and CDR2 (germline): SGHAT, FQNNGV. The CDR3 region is CVSTLVPGTQYF. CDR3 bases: TGTGTCAGCACCTTAGTTCCGGGTACGCAGTATTTT.